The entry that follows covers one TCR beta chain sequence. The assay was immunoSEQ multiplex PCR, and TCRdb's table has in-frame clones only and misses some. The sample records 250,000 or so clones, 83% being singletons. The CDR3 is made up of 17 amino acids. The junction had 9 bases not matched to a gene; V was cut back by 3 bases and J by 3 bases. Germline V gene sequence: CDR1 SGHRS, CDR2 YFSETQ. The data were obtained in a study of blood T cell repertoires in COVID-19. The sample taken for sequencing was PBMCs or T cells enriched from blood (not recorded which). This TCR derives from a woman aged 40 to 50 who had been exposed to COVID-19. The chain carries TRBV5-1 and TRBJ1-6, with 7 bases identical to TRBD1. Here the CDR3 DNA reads TGCGCCAGCAGCTCCAGGGGGATTTCCTTCTATAATTCACCCCTCCACTTT. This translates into CASSSRGISFYNSPLHF.